Many counts were recorded for the clone carrying this TCR beta chain. Its specificity is unknown. These data belong to a study of T cells in Graves' hyperthyroidism and ophthalmopathy. The CDR3 regions of TCR beta were amplified from RNA transcripts. TCR CDR3 underwent first-round RT-PCR with the HTBI primer set. MiXCR was run by TCRdb on the multiplex PCR reads, yielding one entry per CDR3 protein. Here the sample spans hundreds of thousands of distinct CDR3 sequences, about 14% being singletons. Study results and limitations: In blood, most of the thyroid clonotypes expanded above 0.001 were also present.

Sequenced input: blood. The receptor was derived from a woman between 45 and 60 years old with Graves' ophthalmopathy.

CDR3 residues: CASSLASSGRGADTQYF. The CDR3 bases are TGCGCCAGCAGCTTGGCGTCTAGCGGGAGGGGCGCAGATACGCAGTATTTT. The rearrangement links TRBV5-1 to TRBJ2-3, with 12 bases matching TRBD2. The ends lost 0 bases at V and 4 bases at J; junction bases unmatched: 6. The CDR3 contains 17 residues. The V gene's germline CDR1 is SGHRS and CDR2 YFSETQ.